The entry below describes one T cell receptor (beta chain). Its antigen is not known. Trimming shortened V by 5 bases and J by 5 bases, and 23 bases separated the two germline ends. Germline assignment: CDR1 SGDLS and CDR2 YYNGEE. The CDR3 spans 16 residues. This sample is part of a study of T cells in localized non-small cell lung cancer. Study-wide findings and caveats: Sequencing was restricted to one tumor region; therefore, heterogeneity remains possible. Uninvolved adjacent lung showed the highest T cell clonality, exceeding tumor. Among blood samples, higher T cell density accompanied longer overall survival.

TCRdb's copy holds only in-frame clones and misses some; the assay was immunoSEQ multiplex PCR. The sample has more than 20,000 clones; 75% to 90% are singletons. The TCR sequence derives from a man between 40 and 70 years old with stage II squamous cell lung carcinoma. This chain uses TRBV9 with TRBJ2-7; possibly TRBD2 for D (6 bases). This specimen was PBMCs, taken before any cancer treatment. The CDR3 DNA sequence: TGTGCCAGCAGTTATGTCCGGGACTCGTTACGTGACGAGCAGTACTTC. Translating it yields CASSYVRDSLRDEQYF.